This T cell receptor beta chain was profiled in a study of blood T cells in healthy people across ages. Study results and limitations: Diversity was estimated from one million T cells, and these estimates were considered underestimates.

Germline assignment: CDR1 SEHNR and CDR2 FQNEAQ (reference sequence). This CDR3 is 14 amino acids long. V lost 2 bases and J lost 0, with 7 bases in between. There are a few counts of this clonotype. The antigen is unknown. A second about 7 to 11 cycle PCR used barcoded and J-beta primers. Each cDNA molecule was tagged by a template-switch adaptor that had 12 random nucleotides. TCRdb itself ran the 5' RACE reads through MiXCR, one entry per CDR3 protein. The table includes some 550,000 distinct CDR3 sequences, 45% to 55% detected once. This receptor was obtained from an elderly man in good health. Sequencing was carried out using blood. This chain uses TRBV7-9 with TRBJ2-5; D not certain. As DNA, the CDR3 is TGTGCCAGCAGCTTATCTCGGGACCAAGAGACCCAGTACTTC. Translated: CASSLSRDQETQYF.